This T cell receptor (beta chain) was recorded in a study of kidney transplant recipient with SARS-CoV-2 infection. Ten or more counts support this clonotype. The J segment lost 4 bases and the V segment lost 4 bases, leaving 2 bases of the junction unmatched. The CDR3 runs to 13 residues. Germline assignment: CDR1 SGHRS and CDR2 YFSETQ. TCRdb fed the reads into MiXCR, producing one record per CDR3 protein. The sample records 250,000 or so distinct CDR3 sequences, around 28% being singletons. The sequence was collected from a male patient in his thirties who had COVID-19 and was a kidney transplant recipient. T cells may partly derive from the graft donor. J is TRBJ1-5 and V is TRBV5-1; 7 bases fit TRBD1. The source was a blood sample, collected at baseline and between days 110 and 120 from a kidney transplant recipient. The CDR3 region is CASSRGLNQPQHF. The CDR3 DNA follows: TGCGCCAGCAGCAGGGGGCTAAATCAGCCCCAGCATTTT.